This T cell receptor (beta chain) was obtained from a study of T cells after yellow fever vaccination. The CDR3 runs 12 residues. Trimming shortened V by 5 bases and J by 2 bases, and 7 bases separated the two germline ends. In germline, CDR1 is SEHNR, CDR2 FQNEAQ (reference sequence). Whole-study findings and limits: Weaker in magnitude, the secondary response showed a faster peak on day 5 versus 15. Clones that expanded after primary vaccination mostly reappeared after the booster (over 95% CD4, 70% to 90% CD8). Some clonotypes were seen in both the CD4 and the CD8 compartments. These made up a small share and likely arose from convergent recombination.

UMIs and a universal primer site were added when TCR cDNA was made by 5'RACE template switching. TCRdb processed the 5' RACE reads anew with MiXCR; each CDR3 protein has one entry. The data show around 500,000 distinct CDR3 sequences, with 21% seen just once and roughly a sixth held by the top ten. A note on this clonotype: Its antigen remains unidentified.

Sequencing was performed on PBMCs, taken 20 to 25 days after the first yellow fever vaccination. This chain connects TRBV7-9 to TRBJ2-7; no clear D. The TCR was taken from a man younger than 35 who received the YFV17D yellow fever vaccine. The CDR3 spells CASSGLPYEQYF. The CDR3, as DNA: TGTGCCAGCAGCGGATTACCCTACGAGCAGTACTTC.